This T cell receptor (beta chain) was recorded in a study of OX40 agonist ivuxolimab in advanced cancers. Across the study: With a range of roughly 23 to 90, age averaged 60 years, and 70% to 85% were male.

Cycle 7 day 1, cycle 4 day 1, and baseline were the timepoints at which blood was sampled. V lost 6 bases to trimming and J lost 2 bases, with 3 bases between them. There are 11 residues in the CDR3. CDR1 SEHNR and CDR2 FQNEAQ come from the germline V gene (reference sequence). Using immunoSEQ multiplex PCR, the repertoire was profiled, and TCRdb retains in-frame clones only, with some absent. The table lists under 85,000 clones, over 85% of them singletons. The rearrangement links TRBV7-9 to TRBJ2-3; D is undetermined. This clonotype was obtained from an adult with an advanced solid tumor such as melanoma, head and neck, liver or kidney cancer. Here the sequenced sample was CD4+ or CD8+ T cells sorted from blood, taken in a trial of the OX40 agonist ivuxolimab. CDR3 protein: CASSYTDTQYF. CDR3 in DNA: TGTGCCAGCAGTTACACAGATACGCAGTATTTT. Full variable domain (rest looked up from reference TRBV7-9 and TRBJ2-3): DTGVSQNPRHKITKRGQNVTFRCDPISEHNRLYWYRQTLGQGPEFLTYFQNEAQLEKSRLLSDRFSAERPKGSFSTLEIQRTEQGDSAMYLCASSYTDTQYFGPGTRLTVL.